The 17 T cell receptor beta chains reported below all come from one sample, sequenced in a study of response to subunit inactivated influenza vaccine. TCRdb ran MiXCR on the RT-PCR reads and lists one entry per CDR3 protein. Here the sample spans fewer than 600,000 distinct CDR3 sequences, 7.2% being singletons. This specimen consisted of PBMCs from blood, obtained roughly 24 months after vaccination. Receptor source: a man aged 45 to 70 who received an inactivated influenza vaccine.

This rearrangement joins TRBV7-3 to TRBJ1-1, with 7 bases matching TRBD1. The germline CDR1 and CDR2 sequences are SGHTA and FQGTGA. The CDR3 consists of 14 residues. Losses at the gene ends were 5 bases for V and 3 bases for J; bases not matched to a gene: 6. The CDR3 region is CASSLRGSDTEAFF. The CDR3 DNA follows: TGTGCCAGCAGCCTCAGGGGGTCAGACACTGAAGCTTTCTTT.

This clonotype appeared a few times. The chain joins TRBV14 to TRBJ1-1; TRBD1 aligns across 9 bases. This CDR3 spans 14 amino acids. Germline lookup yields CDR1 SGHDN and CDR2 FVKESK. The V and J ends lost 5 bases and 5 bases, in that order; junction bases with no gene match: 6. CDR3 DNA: TGTGCCAGCAGCTATGGACAGGGGAAAACTGAAGCTTTCTTT. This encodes CASSYGQGKTEAFF.

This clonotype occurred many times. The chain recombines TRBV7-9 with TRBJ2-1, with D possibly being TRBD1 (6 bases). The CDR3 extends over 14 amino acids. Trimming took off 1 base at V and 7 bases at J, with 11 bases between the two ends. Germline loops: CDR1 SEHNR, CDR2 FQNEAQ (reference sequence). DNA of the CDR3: TGTGCCAGCAGCTTAGGTTCGAGGGGGAATGAGCAGTTCTTC. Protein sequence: CASSLGSRGNEQFF.

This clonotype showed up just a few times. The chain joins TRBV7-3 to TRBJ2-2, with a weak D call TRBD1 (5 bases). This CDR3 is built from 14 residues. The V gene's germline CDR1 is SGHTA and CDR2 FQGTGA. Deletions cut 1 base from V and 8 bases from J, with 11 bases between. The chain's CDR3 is CASSLIGPGGELFF. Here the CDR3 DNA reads TGTGCCAGCAGCTTAATTGGGCCAGGGGGGGAGCTGTTTTTT.

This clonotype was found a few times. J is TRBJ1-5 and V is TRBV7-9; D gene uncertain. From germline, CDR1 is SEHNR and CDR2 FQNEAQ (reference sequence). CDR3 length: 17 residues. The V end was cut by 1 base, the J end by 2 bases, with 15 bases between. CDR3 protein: CASSLVQGPWGNQPQHF. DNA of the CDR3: TGTGCCAGCAGCTTAGTTCAAGGGCCCTGGGGCAATCAGCCCCAGCATTTT.

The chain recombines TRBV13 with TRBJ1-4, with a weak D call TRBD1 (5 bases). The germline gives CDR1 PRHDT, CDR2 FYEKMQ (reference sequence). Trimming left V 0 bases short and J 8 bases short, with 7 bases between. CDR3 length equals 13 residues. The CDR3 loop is CASSLGKGEKLFF. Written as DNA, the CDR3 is TGTGCCAGCAGCTTAGGAAAGGGGGAAAAACTGTTTTTT.

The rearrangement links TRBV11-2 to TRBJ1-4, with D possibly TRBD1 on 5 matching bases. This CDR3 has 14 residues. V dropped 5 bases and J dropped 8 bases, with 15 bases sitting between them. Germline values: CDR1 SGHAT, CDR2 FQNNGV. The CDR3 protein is CASSTTGRREKLFF. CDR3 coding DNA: TGTGCCAGCAGCACCACAGGCAGGAGGGAAAAACTGTTTTTT.

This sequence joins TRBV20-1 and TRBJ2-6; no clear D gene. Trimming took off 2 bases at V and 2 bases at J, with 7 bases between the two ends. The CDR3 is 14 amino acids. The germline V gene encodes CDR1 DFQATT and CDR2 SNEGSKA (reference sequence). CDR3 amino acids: CSARLQPGANVLTF. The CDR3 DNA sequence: TGCAGTGCTAGACTCCAGCCTGGGGCCAACGTCCTGACTTTC.

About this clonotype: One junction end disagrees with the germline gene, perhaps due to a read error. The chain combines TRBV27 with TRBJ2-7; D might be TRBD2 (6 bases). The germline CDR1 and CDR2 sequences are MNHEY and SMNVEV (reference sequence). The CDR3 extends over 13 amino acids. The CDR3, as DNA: TGTGCCAGCAGTTTAGTTCTGCGGGACGAGCAGCACTTC. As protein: CASSLVLRDEQHF.

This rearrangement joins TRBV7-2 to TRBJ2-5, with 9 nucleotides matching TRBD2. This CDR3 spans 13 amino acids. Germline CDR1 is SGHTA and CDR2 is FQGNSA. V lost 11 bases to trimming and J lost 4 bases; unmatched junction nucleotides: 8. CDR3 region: CAACGRVGETQYF. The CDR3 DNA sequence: TGTGCCGCCTGCGGGAGGGTAGGAGAGACCCAGTACTTC.

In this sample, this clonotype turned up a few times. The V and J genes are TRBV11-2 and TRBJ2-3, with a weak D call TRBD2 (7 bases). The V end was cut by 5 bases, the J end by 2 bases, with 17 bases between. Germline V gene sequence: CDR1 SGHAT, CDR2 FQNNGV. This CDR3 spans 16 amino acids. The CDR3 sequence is CASSPRGAGATDTQYF. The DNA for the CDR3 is TGTGCCAGCAGCCCCAGAGGGGCGGGGGCCACAGATACGCAGTATTTT.

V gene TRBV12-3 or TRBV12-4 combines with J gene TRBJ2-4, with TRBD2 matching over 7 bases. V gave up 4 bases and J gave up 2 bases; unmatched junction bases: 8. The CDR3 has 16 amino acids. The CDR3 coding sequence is TGTGCCAGCAGTTCCTCCGCTAGCGGATCCAAAAACATTCAGTACTTC. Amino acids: CASSSSASGSKNIQYF.

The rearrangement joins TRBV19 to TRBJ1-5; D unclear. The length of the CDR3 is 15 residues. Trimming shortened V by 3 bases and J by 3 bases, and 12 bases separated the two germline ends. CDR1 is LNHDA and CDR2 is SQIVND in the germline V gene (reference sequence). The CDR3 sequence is CASSIIRPPNQPQHF. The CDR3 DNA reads TGTGCCAGTAGTATTATAAGGCCTCCCAATCAGCCCCAGCATTTT.

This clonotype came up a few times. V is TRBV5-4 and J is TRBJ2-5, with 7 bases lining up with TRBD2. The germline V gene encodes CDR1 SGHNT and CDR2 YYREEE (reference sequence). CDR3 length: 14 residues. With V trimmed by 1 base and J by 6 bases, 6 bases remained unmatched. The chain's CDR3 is CASSLPTSKQTQYF. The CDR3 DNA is TGTGCCAGCAGCTTGCCGACTAGCAAGCAGACCCAGTACTTC.

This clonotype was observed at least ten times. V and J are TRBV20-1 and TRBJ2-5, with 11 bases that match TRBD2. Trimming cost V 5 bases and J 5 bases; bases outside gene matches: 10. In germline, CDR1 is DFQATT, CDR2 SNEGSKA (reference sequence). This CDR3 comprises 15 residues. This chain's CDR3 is CSAFGLAGGGETQYF. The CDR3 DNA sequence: TGCAGTGCTTTTGGACTAGCGGGCGGAGGGGAGACCCAGTACTTC.

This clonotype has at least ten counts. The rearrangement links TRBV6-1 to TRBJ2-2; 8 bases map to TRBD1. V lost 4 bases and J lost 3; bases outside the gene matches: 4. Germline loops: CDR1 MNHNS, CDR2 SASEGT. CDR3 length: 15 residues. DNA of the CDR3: TGTGCCAGCAGTGTCAGGGGGCCTCACACCGGGGAGCTGTTTTTT. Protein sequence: CASSVRGPHTGELFF.

In nucleotides, the CDR3 is TGTGCCAGCAGTGAAACCATCTCGAGGAGGGAGACCCAGTACTTC. It codes for CASSETISRRETQYF. The V and J genes are TRBV2 and TRBJ2-5; weak D call: TRBD2 (5 bases). The CDR3 consists of 15 residues. V lost 2 bases to trimming and J lost 5 bases, with 15 bases between them. Germline values: CDR1 SNHLY, CDR2 FYNNEI.